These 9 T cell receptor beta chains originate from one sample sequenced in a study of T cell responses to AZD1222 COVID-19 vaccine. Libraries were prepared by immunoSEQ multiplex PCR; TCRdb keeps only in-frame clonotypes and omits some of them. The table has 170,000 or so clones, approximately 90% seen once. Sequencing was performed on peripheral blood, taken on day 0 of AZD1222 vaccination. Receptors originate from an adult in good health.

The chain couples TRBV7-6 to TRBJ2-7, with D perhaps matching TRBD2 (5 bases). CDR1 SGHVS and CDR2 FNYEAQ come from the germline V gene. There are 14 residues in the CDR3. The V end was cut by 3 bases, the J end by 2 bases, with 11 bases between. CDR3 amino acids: CASSLGAGPYEQYF. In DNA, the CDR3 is TGTGCCAGCAGCTTGGGAGCAGGTCCCTACGAGCAGTACTTC.

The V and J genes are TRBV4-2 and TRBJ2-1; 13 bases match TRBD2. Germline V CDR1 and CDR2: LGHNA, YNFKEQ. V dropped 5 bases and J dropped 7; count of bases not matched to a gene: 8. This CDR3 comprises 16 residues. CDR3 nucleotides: TGTGCCAGCAGCTCCGAACTAGCGGGAGGGCCGAATGAGCAGTTCTTC. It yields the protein CASSSELAGGPNEQFF.

In DNA form, the CDR3 reads TGTGCCAGCAGCCGATGGAGGGCCGGTGAGCAGTACTTC. This translates into CASSRWRAGEQYF. The J gene is TRBJ2-7, the V gene TRBV7-2; possibly TRBD2 for D (6 bases). The CDR3 covers 13 residues. Germline values: CDR1 SGHTA, CDR2 FQGNSA. Trimming left V 5 bases short and J 7 bases short, with 15 bases between.

The CDR3 protein is CASGRQGSQPQHF. The CDR3, as DNA: TGTGCCAGCGGCCGACAGGGAAGCCAGCCCCAGCATTTT. The chain links TRBV2 to TRBJ1-5; 7 bases are shared with TRBD1. Trimming removed 8 bases from V and 7 bases from J; junction bases left unmatched: 8. The CDR3 length is 13 residues. Germline loops: CDR1 SNHLY, CDR2 FYNNEI. Variable domain in full (rest from reference TRBV2 and TRBJ1-5): EPEVTQTPSHQVTQMGQEVILRCVPISNHLYFYWYRQILGQKVEFLVSFYNNEISEKSEIFDDQFSVERPDGSNFTLKIRSTKLEDSAMYFCASGRQGSQPQHFGDGTRLSIL.

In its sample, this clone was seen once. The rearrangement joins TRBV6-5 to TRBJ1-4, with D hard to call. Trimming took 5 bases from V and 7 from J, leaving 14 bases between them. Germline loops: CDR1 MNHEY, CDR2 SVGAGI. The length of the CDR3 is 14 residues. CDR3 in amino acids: CASSPGRGSEKLFF. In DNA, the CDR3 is TGTGCCAGCAGTCCTGGTCGGGGTAGTGAAAAACTGTTTTTT.

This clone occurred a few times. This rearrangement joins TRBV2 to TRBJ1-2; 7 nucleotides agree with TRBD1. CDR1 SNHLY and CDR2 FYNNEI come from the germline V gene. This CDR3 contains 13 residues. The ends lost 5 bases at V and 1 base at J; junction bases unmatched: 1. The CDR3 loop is CASSYRGNYGYTF. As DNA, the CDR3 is TGTGCCAGCAGTTACAGGGGTAACTATGGCTACACCTTC.

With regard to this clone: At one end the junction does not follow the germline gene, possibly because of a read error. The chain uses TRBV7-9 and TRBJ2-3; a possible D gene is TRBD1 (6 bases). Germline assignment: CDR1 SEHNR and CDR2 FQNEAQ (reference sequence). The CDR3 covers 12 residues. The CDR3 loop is CASSSSGTPGEF. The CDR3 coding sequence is TGTGCCAGCAGCTCCTCCGGGACCCCAGGGGAATTT.

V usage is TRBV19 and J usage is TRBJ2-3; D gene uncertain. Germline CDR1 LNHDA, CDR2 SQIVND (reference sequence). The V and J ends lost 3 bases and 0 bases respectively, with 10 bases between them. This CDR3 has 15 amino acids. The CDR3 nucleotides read TGTGCCAGTAGTATTCAGGCAAAGAGCACAGATACGCAGTATTTT. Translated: CASSIQAKSTDTQYF.

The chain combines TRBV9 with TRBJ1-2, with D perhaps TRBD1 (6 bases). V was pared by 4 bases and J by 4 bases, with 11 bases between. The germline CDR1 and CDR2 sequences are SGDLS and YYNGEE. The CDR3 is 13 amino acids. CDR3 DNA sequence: TGTGCCAGCAGCCCCAGGGGTTCCTATGGCTACACCTTC. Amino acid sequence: CASSPRGSYGYTF. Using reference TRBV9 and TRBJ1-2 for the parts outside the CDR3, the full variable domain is DSGVTQTPKHLITATGQRVTLRCSPRSGDLSVYWYQQSLDQGLQFLIQYYNGEERAKGNILERFSAQQFPDLHSELNLSSLELGDSALYFCASSPRGSYGYTFGSGTRLTVV.